This TCR beta chain was profiled in a study of CXCR3-negative and CXCR3-positive naive CD8 T cells. Of note for this clonotype: Its antigen is as yet unknown.

Findings and limits, study-wide: Diversity ran similarly high across both naive subsets but far lower in memory CD8+ cells. From TRB CDR3 properties, TCR strength was inferred; surface CD5 did not differ between naive subsets. Hydrophobicity was higher for TRB CDR3s found in CXCR3-positive naive cells than in CXCR3-negative naive cells.

cDNA libraries for TRB were generated by 5' RACE incorporating UMI labels. TCRdb reprocessed the 5' RACE reads and reports one entry per CDR3 protein, with no DNA. This table holds 60,000 to 65,000 distinct CDR3 sequences. The sequence derives from a human donor in good health. Some clones in this sample may be carry-over from other donors' samples. Specimen: naive CXCR3+ CD8+ T cells from blood. Subset noted: CD45RO-CCR7+CD27+CD95- naive CD8+ T cells expressing CXCR3 (TNR3+).

The CDR3 region is CASSQVLGAEQYF. The chain recombines TRBV14 with TRBJ2-7. The CDR3 has 13 residues. The germline V gene encodes CDR1 SGHDN and CDR2 FVKESK. Supplemented by reference TRBV14 and TRBJ2-7, the full variable domain reads EAGVTQFPSHSVIEKGQTVTLRCDPISGHDNLYWYRRVMGKEIKFLLHFVKESKQDESGMPNNRFLAERTGGTYSTLKVQPAELEDSGVYFCASSQVLGAEQYFGPGTRLTVT.